This entry lists 15 T cell receptor beta chains sequenced from one sample in a study of T cells after posttransplantation cyclophosphamide. Generated by immunoSEQ multiplex PCR, the TCRdb table keeps only in-frame clones and is missing some. The sample holds 40,000 to 45,000 clones, and no clone turns up only once. Sequencing was performed on PBMCs. The receptors shown here come from a man aged 35-49 years in good health, CMV-negative, and a related stem cell transplant donor.

V and J are TRBV9 and TRBJ2-3; 9 bases map to TRBD2. The ends lost 2 bases at V and 3 bases at J; junction bases unmatched: 7. CDR3 length: 16 residues. Germline V CDR1 and CDR2: SGDLS, YYNGEE. The CDR3, as DNA: TGTGCCAGCAGCGTTGGGGGGAGCGGGGGGACAGATACGCAGTATTTT. Protein product: CASSVGGSGGTDTQYF. The whole variable domain, remainder taken from reference TRBV9 and TRBJ2-3, is DSGVTQTPKHLITATGQRVTLRCSPRSGDLSVYWYQQSLDQGLQFLIQYYNGEERAKGNILERFSAQQFPDLHSELNLSSLELGDSALYFCASSVGGSGGTDTQYFGPGTRLTVL.

This clone came up many times. This sequence joins TRBV15 and TRBJ1-6; 7 positions match TRBD1. The CDR3 has 16 residues. Germline V lookup: CDR1 LNHNV, CDR2 YYDKDF (reference sequence). V lost 1 base to trimming and J lost 8 bases; unmatched junction nucleotides: 8. DNA of the CDR3: TGTGCCACCAGCAGAGGTCGACAGGGTCCCGATTCACCCCTCCACTTT. Translating it yields CATSRGRQGPDSPLHF.

This clone came up many times. The chain has TRBV25-1 and TRBJ1-4; D is uncertain. This CDR3 is 17 amino acids long. V was shortened by 4 bases and J by 0 bases, with 15 bases between the two germline ends. The germline V gene encodes CDR1 MGHDK and CDR2 SYGVNS. The CDR3 loop reads CASSVTQALATNEKLFF. The CDR3 region has the DNA TGTGCCAGCAGTGTGACACAAGCCCTTGCAACTAATGAAAAACTGTTTTTT.

Only a few counts were recorded for this clone. The chain uses TRBV6-1 and TRBJ2-4, with 12 positions matching TRBD1. CDR3 length equals 19 residues. Unmatched junction bases numbered 11, after V lost 4 bases and J lost 1 base. Germline V CDR1 and CDR2: MNHNS, SASEGT. CDR3 bases: TGTGCCAGCAGTGCGGGACGGGACAGGGGGCGCCTGGCCAAAAACATTCAGTACTTC. Protein sequence: CASSAGRDRGRLAKNIQYF.

This clone was counted at least ten times. The chain carries TRBV7-9 and TRBJ2-7, with 7 bases identical to TRBD1. The CDR3 runs to 13 residues. The trim removed 4 bases at V and 5 bases at J, leaving 5 bases unmatched. CDR1 is SEHNR and CDR2 is FQNEAQ in the germline V gene (reference sequence). The CDR3 protein is CASSSDREHEQYF. CDR3 nucleotide sequence: TGTGCCAGCAGCTCCGACAGGGAACACGAGCAGTACTTC.

This clone was detected ten times or more. V gene TRBV19 combines with J gene TRBJ2-1; D is possibly TRBD1 (6 bases). CDR1 is LNHDA and CDR2 is SQIVND in the germline V gene (reference sequence). The length of the CDR3 is 13 residues. V shed 5 bases and J shed 8 bases, with 13 bases lying between them. CDR3 in DNA: TGTGCCAGTAGTGGGGGCCCCGCACATGAGCAGTTCTTC. This codes for CASSGGPAHEQFF.

This clone was detected ten times or more. V and J are TRBV7-9 and TRBJ2-7, with TRBD2 matching 15 bases. V shed 10 bases, J shed 5 bases, and the junction held 3 bases outside the gene matches. The CDR3 covers 13 residues. The V gene's germline CDR1 is SEHNR and CDR2 FQNEAQ (reference sequence). CDR3 in amino acids: CATGLAGGNEQYF. CDR3 DNA: TGTGCCACCGGACTAGCGGGGGGGAACGAGCAGTACTTC.

In its sample, this clone was seen many times. The chain carries TRBV9 and TRBJ1-1, with D unclear. The V gene lost 0 bases and the J gene lost 1 base, with 4 bases spanning the gap. The CDR3 sequence is 13 residues long. Germline assignment: CDR1 SGDLS and CDR2 YYNGEE. The CDR3 loop is CASSVEQNTEAFF. The CDR3 coding sequence is TGTGCCAGCAGCGTAGAACAGAACACTGAAGCTTTCTTT.

This clone was counted ten times or more. CDR3 DNA sequence: TGTGCCAGCAGCCTCGGGGGGGGAGCTAGCGGGGCGCAAGAGACCCAGTACTTC. This codes for CASSLGGGASGAQETQYF. The J gene is TRBJ2-5, the V gene TRBV2; 9 bases are shared with TRBD2. In germline, CDR1 is SNHLY, CDR2 FYNNEI. This CDR3 has 18 residues. The junction had 16 bases not matched to a gene; V was cut back by 6 bases and J by 2 bases.

The sample holds a few counts of this clone. The V gene is TRBV27, the J gene TRBJ1-6; 7 bases are shared with TRBD1. This CDR3 has 14 residues. Germline loops: CDR1 MNHEY, CDR2 SMNVEV (reference sequence). With V trimmed by 4 bases and J by 7 bases, 4 bases remained unmatched. CDR3 coding DNA: TGTGCCAGCAGTTCATACAGGGGAAATTCACCCCTCCACTTT. Translation: CASSSYRGNSPLHF.

This clone came up many times. This sequence joins TRBV19 and TRBJ2-1; D possibly corresponds to TRBD2 (7 bases). This CDR3 spans 15 amino acids. The V gene's germline CDR1 is LNHDA and CDR2 SQIVND (reference sequence). The ends were cut back, 1 base at V and 6 bases at J, with 13 bases in the middle. The CDR3 coding sequence is TGTGCCAGTAGTATAGTAGCAGGGGAGGGCAATGAGCAGTTCTTC. This sequence encodes CASSIVAGEGNEQFF.

There are many counts of this clone. Here the CDR3 DNA reads TGTGCCAGCAGCTTAGGGAGCTGGGGCGCGGAAGGGTCACCCCTCCACTTT. Protein sequence: CASSLGSWGAEGSPLHF. This chain connects TRBV11-2 to TRBJ1-6; D is perhaps TRBD1 (5 bases). Germline loops: CDR1 SGHAT, CDR2 FQNNGV. Trimming removed 1 base at V and 10 bases at J, with 20 bases between. This CDR3 is built from 17 residues.

This clone showed up many times. The rearrangement joins TRBV2 to TRBJ1-5; D gene unclear. Per the germline V gene, CDR1 is SNHLY and CDR2 is FYNNEI. The CDR3 runs to 13 residues. The germline V and J ends were trimmed by 3 bases and 9 bases, with 12 bases remaining between them. The CDR3 DNA follows: TGTGCCAGCAGTGAGGCAGTGAGCGGGCCCCAGCATTTT. Amino acid sequence: CASSEAVSGPQHF.

This clone was seen many times. The chain employs TRBV5-6 and TRBJ1-2; 12 nucleotides align to TRBD1. Germline V gives CDR1 SGHDT, CDR2 YYEEEE. With 3 bases clipped from V and 7 bases from J, the junction kept 10 bases outside the gene matches. CDR3 size: 16 residues. CDR3 DNA: TGTGCCAGCAGCTGGATTCCGGGACAGGGGGCCCTTGGCTACACCTTC. It translates to CASSWIPGQGALGYTF.

This clone was seen ten or more times. The chain joins TRBV5-4 to TRBJ2-1; D is unclear. In germline, CDR1 is SGHNT, CDR2 YYREEE (reference sequence). This CDR3 region has 11 residues. V gave up 4 bases and J gave up 4 bases, with 3 bases separating them. The CDR3 protein is CASSQYNEQFF. The CDR3, as DNA: TGTGCCAGCAGCCAGTACAATGAGCAGTTCTTC.